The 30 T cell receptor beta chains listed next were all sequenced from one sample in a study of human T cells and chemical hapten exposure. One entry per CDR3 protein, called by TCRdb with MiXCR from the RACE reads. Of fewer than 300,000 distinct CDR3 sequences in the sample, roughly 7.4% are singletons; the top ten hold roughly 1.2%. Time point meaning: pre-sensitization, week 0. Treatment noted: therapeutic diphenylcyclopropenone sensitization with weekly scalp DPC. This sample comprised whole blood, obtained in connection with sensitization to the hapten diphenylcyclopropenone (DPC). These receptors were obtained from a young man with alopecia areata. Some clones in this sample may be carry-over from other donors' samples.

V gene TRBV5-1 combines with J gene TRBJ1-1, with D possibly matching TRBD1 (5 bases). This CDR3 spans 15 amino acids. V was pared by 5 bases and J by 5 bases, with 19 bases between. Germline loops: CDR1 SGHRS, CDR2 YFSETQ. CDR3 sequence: CASRQGNEQRTEAFF. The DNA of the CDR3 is TGCGCCAGCAGGCAGGGAAACGAACAGAGGACTGAAGCTTTCTTT.

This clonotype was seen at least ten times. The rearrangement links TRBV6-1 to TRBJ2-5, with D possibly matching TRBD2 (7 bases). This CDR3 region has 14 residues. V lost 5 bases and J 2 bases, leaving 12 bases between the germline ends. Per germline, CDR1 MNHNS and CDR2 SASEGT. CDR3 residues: CASSLGGAQETQYF. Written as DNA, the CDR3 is TGTGCCAGCAGTCTAGGGGGGGCTCAAGAGACCCAGTACTTC.

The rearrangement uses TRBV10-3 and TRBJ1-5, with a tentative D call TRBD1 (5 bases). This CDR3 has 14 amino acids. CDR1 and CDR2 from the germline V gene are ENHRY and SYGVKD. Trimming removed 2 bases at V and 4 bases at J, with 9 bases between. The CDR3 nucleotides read TGTGCCATCAGTGAGGCCGGGGGGAATCAGCCCCAGCATTTT. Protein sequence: CAISEAGGNQPQHF.

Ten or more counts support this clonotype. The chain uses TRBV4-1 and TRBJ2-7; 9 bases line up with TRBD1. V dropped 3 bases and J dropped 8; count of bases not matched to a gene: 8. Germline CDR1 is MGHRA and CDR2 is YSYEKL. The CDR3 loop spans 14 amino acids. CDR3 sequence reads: CASSQNSGQGKQYF. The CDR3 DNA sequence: TGCGCCAGCAGCCAGAACTCAGGACAGGGGAAGCAGTACTTC.

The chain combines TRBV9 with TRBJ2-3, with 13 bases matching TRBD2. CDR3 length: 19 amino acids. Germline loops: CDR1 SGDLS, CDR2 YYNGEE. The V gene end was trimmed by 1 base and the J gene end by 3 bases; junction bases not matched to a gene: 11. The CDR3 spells CASSVTGLAGTGDTDTQYF. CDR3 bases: TGTGCCAGCAGCGTAACGGGACTAGCGGGGACCGGGGATACAGATACGCAGTATTTT.

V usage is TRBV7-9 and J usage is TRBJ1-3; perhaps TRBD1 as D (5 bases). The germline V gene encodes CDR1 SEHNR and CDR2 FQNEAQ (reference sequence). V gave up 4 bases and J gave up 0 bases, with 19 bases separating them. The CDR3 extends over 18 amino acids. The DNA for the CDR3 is TGTGCCAGCAGCTCAACCAACCGGGACTCGAGCTCTGGAAACACCATATATTTT. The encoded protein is CASSSTNRDSSSGNTIYF.

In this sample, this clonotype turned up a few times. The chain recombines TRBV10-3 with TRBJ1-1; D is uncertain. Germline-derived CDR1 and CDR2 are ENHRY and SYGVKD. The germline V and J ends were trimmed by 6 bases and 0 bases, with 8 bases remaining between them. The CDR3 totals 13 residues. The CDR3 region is CAIRTWMNTEAFF. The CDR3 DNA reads TGTGCCATCAGAACGTGGATGAACACTGAAGCTTTCTTT.

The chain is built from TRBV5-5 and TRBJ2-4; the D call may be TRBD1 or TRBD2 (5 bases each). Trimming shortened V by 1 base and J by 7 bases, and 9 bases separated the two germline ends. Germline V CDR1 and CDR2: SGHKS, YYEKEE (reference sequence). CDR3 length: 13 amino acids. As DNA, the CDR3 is TGTGCCAGCAGCTTGCGTGAGGGGAACATTCAGTACTTC. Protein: CASSLREGNIQYF.

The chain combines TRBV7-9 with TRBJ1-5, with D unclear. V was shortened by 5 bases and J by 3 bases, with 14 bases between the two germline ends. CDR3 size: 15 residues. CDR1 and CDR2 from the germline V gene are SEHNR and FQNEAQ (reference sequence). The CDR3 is CASSPLWWDNQPQHF. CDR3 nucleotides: TGTGCCAGCAGCCCCCTGTGGTGGGACAATCAGCCCCAGCATTTT.

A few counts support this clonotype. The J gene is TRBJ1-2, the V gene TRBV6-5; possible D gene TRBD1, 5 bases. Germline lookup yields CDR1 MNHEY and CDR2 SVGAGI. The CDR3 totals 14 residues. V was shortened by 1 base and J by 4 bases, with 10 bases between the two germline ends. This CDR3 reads CASSYLPGLYGYTF. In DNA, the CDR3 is TGTGCCAGCAGTTACTTACCGGGGCTCTATGGCTACACCTTC.

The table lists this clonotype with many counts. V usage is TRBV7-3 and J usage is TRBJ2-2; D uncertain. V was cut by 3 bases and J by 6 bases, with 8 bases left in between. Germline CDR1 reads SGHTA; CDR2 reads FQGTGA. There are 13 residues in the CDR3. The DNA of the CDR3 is TGTGCCAGCAGCTTTGGAAGTCCCGGGGAGCTGTTTTTT. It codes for CASSFGSPGELFF.

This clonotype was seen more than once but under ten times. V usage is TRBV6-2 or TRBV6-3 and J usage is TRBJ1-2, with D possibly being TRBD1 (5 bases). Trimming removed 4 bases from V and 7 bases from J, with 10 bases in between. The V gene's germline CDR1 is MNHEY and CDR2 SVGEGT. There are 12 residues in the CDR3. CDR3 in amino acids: CASSSGTIGYTF. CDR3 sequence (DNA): TGTGCCAGCAGTTCCGGGACCATTGGCTACACCTTC.

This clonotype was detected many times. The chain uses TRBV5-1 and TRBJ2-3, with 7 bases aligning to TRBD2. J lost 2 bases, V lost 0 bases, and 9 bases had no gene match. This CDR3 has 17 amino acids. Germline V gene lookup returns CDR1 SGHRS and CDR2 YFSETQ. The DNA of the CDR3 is TGCGCCAGCAGCTTGGAGGGCCTAGCGGATTACACAGATACGCAGTATTTT. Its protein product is CASSLEGLADYTDTQYF. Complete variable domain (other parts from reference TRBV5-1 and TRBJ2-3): KAGVTQTPRYLIKTRGQQVTLSCSPISGHRSVSWYQQTPGQGLQFLFEYFSETQRNKGNFPGRFSGRQFSNSRSEMNVSTLELGDSALYLCASSLEGLADYTDTQYFGPGTRLTVL.

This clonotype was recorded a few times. The chain's CDR3 is CASSQDWQGGSPLHF. DNA of the CDR3: TGCGCCAGCAGCCAAGATTGGCAGGGAGGTTCACCCCTCCACTTT. The chain carries TRBV4-1 and TRBJ1-6; D is possibly TRBD1 (5 bases). This CDR3 comprises 15 residues. V was trimmed by 0 bases and J by 9 bases, leaving 12 bases between them. CDR1 is MGHRA and CDR2 is YSYEKL in the germline V gene.

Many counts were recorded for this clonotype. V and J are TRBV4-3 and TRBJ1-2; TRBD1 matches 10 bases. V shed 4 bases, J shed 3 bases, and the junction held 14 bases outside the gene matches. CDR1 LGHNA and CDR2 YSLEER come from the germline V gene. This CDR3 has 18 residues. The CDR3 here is CASSPPGADRGRYYGYTF. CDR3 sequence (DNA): TGCGCCAGCAGCCCCCCGGGGGCCGACAGGGGGCGATACTATGGCTACACCTTC.

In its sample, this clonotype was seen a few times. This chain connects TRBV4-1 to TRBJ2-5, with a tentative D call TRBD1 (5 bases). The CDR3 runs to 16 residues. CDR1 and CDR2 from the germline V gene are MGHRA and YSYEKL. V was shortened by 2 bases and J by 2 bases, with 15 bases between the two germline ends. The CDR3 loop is CASSQNQHRLQETQYF. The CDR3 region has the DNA TGCGCCAGCAGCCAAAACCAACACAGGCTACAAGAGACCCAGTACTTC.

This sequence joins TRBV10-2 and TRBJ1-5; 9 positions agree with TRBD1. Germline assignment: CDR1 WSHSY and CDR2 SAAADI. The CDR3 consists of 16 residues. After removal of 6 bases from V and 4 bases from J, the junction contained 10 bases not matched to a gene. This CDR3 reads CASRAGTGNLNQPQHF. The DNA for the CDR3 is TGCGCCAGCAGGGCCGGGACAGGGAACTTGAATCAGCCCCAGCATTTT.

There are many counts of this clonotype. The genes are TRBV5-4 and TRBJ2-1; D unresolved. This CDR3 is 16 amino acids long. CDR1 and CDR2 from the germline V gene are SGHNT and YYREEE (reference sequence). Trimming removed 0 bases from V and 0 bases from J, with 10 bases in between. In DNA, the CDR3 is TGTGCCAGCAGCTTGGAATTGGCAGGCTCCTACAATGAGCAGTTCTTC. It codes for CASSLELAGSYNEQFF.

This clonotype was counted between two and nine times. As DNA, the CDR3 is TGTGCCAGCAGTTCGGGGACAGGGGGCCCAGATACGCAGTATTTT. Translating gives CASSSGTGGPDTQYF. The chain has TRBV6-2 or TRBV6-3 and TRBJ2-3, with 12 bases matching TRBD1. Germline values: CDR1 MNHEY, CDR2 SVGEGT. This CDR3 is built from 15 residues. The V segment lost 4 bases and the J segment 4 bases; nucleotides outside the gene matches: 3.

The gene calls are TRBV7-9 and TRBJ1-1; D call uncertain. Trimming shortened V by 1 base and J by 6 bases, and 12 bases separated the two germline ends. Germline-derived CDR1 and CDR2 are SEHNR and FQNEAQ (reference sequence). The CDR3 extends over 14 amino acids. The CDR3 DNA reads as TGTGCCAGCAGCTTAGATATGGTTTTCGCTGAAGCTTTCTTT. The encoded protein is CASSLDMVFAEAFF.

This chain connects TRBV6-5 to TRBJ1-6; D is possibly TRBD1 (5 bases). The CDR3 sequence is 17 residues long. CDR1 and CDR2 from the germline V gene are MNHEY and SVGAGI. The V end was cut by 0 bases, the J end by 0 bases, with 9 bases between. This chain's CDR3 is CASSYSSGSSYNSPLHF. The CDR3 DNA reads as TGTGCCAGCAGTTACTCATCAGGGAGCTCCTATAATTCACCCCTCCACTTT.

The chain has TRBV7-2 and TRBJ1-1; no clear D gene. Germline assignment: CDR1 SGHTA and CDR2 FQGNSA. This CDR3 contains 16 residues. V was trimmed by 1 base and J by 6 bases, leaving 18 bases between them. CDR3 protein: CASSLVTGSSVAEAFF. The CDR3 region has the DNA TGTGCCAGCAGCTTAGTTACGGGCTCCTCCGTCGCTGAAGCTTTCTTT. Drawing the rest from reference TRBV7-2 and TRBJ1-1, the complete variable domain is GAGVSQSPSNKVTEKGKDVELRCDPISGHTALYWYRQSLGQGLEFLIYFQGNSAPDKSGLPSDRFSAERTGGSVSTLTIQRTQQEDSAVYLCASSLVTGSSVAEAFFGQGTRLTVV.

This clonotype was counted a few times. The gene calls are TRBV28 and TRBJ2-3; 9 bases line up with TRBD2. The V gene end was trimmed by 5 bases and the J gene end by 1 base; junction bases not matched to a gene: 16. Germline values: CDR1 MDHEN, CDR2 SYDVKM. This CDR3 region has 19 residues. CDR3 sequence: CASSPPPAGGRSGTDTQYF. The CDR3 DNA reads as TGTGCCAGCAGTCCACCCCCGGCGGGGGGGCGTTCGGGCACAGATACGCAGTATTTT.

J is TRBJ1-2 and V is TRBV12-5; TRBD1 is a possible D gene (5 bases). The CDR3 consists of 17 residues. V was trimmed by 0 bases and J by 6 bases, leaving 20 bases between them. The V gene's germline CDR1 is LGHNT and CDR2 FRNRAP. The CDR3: CASGLVRGFPLGHGYTF. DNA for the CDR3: TGTGCTAGTGGTTTGGTACGGGGCTTTCCTCTCGGTCATGGCTACACCTTC.

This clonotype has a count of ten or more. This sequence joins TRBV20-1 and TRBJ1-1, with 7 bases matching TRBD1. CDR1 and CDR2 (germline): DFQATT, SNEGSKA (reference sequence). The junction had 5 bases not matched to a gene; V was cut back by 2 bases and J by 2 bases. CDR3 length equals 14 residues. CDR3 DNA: TGCAGTGCTAGACAGGGGGGACCAAACACTGAAGCTTTCTTT. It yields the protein CSARQGGPNTEAFF.

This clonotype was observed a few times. CDR3 DNA: TGCAGCGTCGAGGGAAGCGGAAAACGAAGCTACGAGCAGTACTTC. Protein: CSVEGSGKRSYEQYF. The V gene is TRBV29-1, the J gene TRBJ2-7; maybe TRBD2 (5 bases). Germline CDR1 reads SQVTM; CDR2 reads ANQGSEA. The CDR3 is 15 amino acids. Deletions cut 6 bases from V and 3 bases from J, with 21 bases between.

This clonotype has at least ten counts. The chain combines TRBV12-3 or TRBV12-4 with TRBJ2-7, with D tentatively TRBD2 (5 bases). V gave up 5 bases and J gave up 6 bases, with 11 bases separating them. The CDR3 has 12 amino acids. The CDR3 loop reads CASSLGGGEQYV. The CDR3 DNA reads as TGTGCCAGCAGTCTTGGCGGAGGCGAGCAGTACGTC.

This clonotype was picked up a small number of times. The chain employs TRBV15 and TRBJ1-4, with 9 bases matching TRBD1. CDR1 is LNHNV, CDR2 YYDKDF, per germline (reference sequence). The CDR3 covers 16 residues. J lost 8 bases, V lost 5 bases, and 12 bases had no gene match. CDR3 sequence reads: CATSPRTGQGREKLFF. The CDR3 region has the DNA TGTGCCACCAGCCCGCGAACGGGACAGGGTAGAGAAAAACTGTTTTTT.

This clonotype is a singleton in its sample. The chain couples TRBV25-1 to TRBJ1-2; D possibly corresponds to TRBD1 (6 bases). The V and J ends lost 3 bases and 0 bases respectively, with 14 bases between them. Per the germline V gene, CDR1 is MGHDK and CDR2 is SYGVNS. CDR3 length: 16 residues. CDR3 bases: TGTGCCAGCAGTGACCCCTACAGGGATCCTAACTATGGCTACACCTTC. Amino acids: CASSDPYRDPNYGYTF.

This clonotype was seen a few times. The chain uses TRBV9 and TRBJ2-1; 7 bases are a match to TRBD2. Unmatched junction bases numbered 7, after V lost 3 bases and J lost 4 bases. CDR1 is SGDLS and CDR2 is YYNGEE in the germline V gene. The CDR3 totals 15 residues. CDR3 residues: CASSESGVPYNEQFF. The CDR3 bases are TGTGCCAGCAGCGAAAGCGGGGTACCATACAATGAGCAGTTCTTC.